This note documents a single T cell receptor (beta chain) sequence. What it recognizes is unknown. Via MiXCR, TCRdb re-called the 5' RACE reads, giving one row per CDR3 protein. The sample includes around 200,000 distinct CDR3 sequences, around 26% of them seen just once. This entry belongs to a study of T-cell memory formation after mild COVID-19. Study-wide results and limits: Pre-infection memory contained some responding clones, which suggested that cross-reactive memory had joined.

This CDR3 comprises 16 residues. The source of this sequence is an adult woman who had mild COVID-19 (a few samples of this study predate the infection). Cell type and time point are not known. The sample consisted of PBMCs or a T cell subset sorted from them (not recorded which). The chain links TRBV21-1 to TRBJ2-5; TRBD2, the table's D call, was not compared with the DNA. TRBV21-1 is deemed a pseudogene. The CDR3 DNA reads as TGTGCCAGCAGCAAAGAAGCAGTATGTGGCGGGGAGACCCAGTACTTC. Its translation: CASSKEAVCGGETQYF.